Detailed here is one T cell receptor (beta chain). Its cognate antigen is unknown. The source of the sample is a study of blood T cells in healthy people across ages. Combining a sample-barcoded 5' primer with a J-beta primer mix, a second PCR ran for roughly 6 to 12 cycles. Each CDR3 protein gets one entry after TCRdb re-called the 5' RACE reads with MiXCR. This sample yields about 1 million distinct CDR3 sequences, of which under 55% are seen a single time; about 20% belongs to the top ten. The CDR3 totals 13 residues. V lost 4 bases and J lost 8; bases outside the gene matches: 5. Germline lookup yields CDR1 SGHTA and CDR2 FQGNSA. Study-wide findings and caveats: When set beside aged donors, long-lived donors presented more naive CD4+ cells and higher diversity.

Per sample, extraction of total RNA gave at least 5.5 micrograms in every case. The source is an older woman in good health. The chain uses TRBV7-2 and TRBJ2-4, with 7 bases identical to TRBD1. The sample was blood. The CDR3 region is CASSWDSVDIQYF. The DNA for the CDR3 is TGTGCCAGCAGCTGGGACAGTGTCGACATTCAGTACTTC.